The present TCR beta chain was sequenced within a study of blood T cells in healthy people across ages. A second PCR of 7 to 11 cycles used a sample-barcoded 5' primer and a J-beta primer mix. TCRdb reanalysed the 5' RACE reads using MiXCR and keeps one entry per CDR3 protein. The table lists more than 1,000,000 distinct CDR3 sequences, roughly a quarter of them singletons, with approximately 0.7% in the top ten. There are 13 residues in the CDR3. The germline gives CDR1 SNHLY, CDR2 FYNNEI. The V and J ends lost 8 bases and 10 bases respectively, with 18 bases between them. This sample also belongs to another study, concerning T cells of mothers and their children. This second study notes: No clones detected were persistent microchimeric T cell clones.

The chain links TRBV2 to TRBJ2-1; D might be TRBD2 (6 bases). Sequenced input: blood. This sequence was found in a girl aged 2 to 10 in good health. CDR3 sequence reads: CASRRDPSSEQFF. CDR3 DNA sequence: TGTGCCAGCCGGAGGGACCCATCGAGCGAGCAGTTCTTC.